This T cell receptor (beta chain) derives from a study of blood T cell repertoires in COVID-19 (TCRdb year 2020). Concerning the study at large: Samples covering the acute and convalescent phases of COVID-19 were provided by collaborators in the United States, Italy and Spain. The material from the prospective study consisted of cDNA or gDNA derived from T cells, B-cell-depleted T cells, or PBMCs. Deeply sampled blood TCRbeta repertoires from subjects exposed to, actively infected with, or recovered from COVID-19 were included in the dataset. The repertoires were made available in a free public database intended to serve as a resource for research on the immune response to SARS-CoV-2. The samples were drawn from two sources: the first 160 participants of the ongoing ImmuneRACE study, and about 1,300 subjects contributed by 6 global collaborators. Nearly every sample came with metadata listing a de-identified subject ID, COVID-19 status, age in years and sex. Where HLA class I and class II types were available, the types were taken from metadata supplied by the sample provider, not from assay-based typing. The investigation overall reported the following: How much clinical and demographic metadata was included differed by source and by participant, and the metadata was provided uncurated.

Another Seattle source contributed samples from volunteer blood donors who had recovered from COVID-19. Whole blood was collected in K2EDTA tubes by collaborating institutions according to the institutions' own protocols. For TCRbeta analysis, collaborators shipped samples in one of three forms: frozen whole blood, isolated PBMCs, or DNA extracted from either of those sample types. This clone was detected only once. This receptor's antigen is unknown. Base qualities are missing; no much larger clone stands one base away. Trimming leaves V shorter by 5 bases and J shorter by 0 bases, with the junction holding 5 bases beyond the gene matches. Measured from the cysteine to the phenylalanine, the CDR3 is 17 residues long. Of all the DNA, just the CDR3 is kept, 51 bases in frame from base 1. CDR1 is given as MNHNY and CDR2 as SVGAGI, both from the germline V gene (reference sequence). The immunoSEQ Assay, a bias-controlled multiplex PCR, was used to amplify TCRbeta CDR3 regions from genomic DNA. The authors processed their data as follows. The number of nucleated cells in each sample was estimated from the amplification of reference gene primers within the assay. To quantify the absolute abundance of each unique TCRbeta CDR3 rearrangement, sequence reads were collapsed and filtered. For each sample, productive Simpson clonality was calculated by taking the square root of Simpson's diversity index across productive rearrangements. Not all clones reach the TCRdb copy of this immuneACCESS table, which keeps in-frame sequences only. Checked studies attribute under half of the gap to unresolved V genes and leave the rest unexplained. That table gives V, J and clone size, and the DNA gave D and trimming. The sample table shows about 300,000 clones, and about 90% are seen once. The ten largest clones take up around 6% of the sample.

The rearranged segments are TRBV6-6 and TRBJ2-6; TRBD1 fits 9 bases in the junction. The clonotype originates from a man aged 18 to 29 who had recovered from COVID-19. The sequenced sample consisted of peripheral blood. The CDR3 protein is CASSRTGDGSGANVLTF. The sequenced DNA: TGTGCCAGCAGTCGGACAGGGGATGGCTCTGGGGCCAACGTCCTGACTTTC.